This T cell receptor (beta chain) was observed in a study of blood T cell repertoires in COVID-19. The participants were between roughly 18 and 100 years old and came from under 25 US areas. Original data processing: It was from reference gene primer amplification that nucleated cell counts were estimated. Libraries were prepared by immunoSEQ multiplex PCR; TCRdb keeps only in-frame clonotypes and omits some of them. From that table come the V and J calls and clone size; the DNA was used to work out D and trimming. The data show a few hundred thousand clones, about 87% seen once. Per germline, CDR1 MNHEY and CDR2 SVGAGI. The length of the CDR3 is 15 residues. V was pared by 5 bases and J by 7 bases, with 8 bases of the junction left unmatched.

Sample: PBMCs or T cells enriched from blood (not recorded which). The clonotype comes from a man aged 25-45 years who had recovered from COVID-19. The chain recombines TRBV6-5 with TRBJ1-4, with 9 positions matching TRBD1. CDR3: CASSLTQTGGEKLFF. The CDR3 DNA sequence: TGTGCCAGCAGTCTGACCCAGACAGGGGGTGAAAAACTGTTTTTT.